The rows below give T cell receptor beta chains drawn from one sample of a study of cytomegalovirus exposure and HLA in healthy donors. Data came from immunoSEQ multiplex PCR; TCRdb stores just in-frame clones and leaves some out. The table lists 200,000 to 250,000 clones, over 65% of them singletons. The sample was PBMCs. The receptors here all came from a man aged 35 to 55 in good health and CMV-seronegative. Each CDR3 is given with its conserved first and last residue. The D gene is left open where the match is weak. Part of the rows lack a size; the others show once, few, many or a class for expanded clones.

few,-,TRBV6-5,TRBJ2-1,CASSLASSSYNEQFF,TGTGCCAGCAGTCTAGCGTCGAGCTCCTACAATGAGCAGTTCTTC
few,-,TRBV6-5,TRBJ1-1,CASSRGTYTEAFF,TGTGCCAGCAGCCGGGGGACGTACACTGAAGCTTTCTTT
-,-,TRBV15,TRBJ1-1,CATSPPGGLNTEAFF,TGTGCCACCAGCCCCCCTGGGGGGTTAAACACTGAAGCTTTCTTT
-,TRBD2,TRBV30,TRBJ2-3,CAWSLAGGGTDTQYF,TGTGCCTGGAGTCTTGCGGGAGGGGGCACAGATACGCAGTATTTT
-,TRBD2,TRBV2,TRBJ2-1,CASSVHTSGSYNEQFF,TGTGCCAGCAGCGTTCATACTAGCGGATCCTACAATGAGCAGTTCTTC
-,-,TRBV7-2,TRBJ1-2,CASSLGVRNYGYTF,TGTGCCAGCAGCTTGGGAGTGAGGAACTATGGCTACACCTTC
-,TRBD1,TRBV6-1,TRBJ1-3,CASSAEPGQYAGNTIYF,TGTGCCAGCAGTGCGGAGCCGGGACAGTATGCTGGAAACACCATATATTTT
once,TRBD1,TRBV29-1,TRBJ2-7,CSVTDRGPLEQYF,TGCAGCGTTACGGACAGGGGGCCCCTCGAGCAGTACTTC
-,TRBD2,TRBV6-6,TRBJ2-1,CASSYGTSGYNEQFF,TGTGCCAGCAGTTACGGGACTAGCGGGTACAATGAGCAGTTCTTC
-,TRBD1,TRBV15,TRBJ1-2,CATSRTGQVDGYTF,TGTGCCACCAGCAGAACTGGACAGGTAGATGGCTACACCTTC
few,TRBD1,TRBV7-9,TRBJ2-1,CASSPRGQGAYNEQFF,TGTGCCAGCAGCCCCCGCGGACAGGGGGCCTACAATGAGCAGTTCTTC
-,TRBD2,TRBV28,TRBJ2-4,CASSYSTSGTRAKNIQYF,TGTGCCAGCAGTTATTCCACTAGCGGGACGCGAGCCAAAAACATTCAGTACTTC
-,-,TRBV27,TRBJ1-4,CASSPLYNEKLFF,TGTGCCAGCAGTCCACTCTATAATGAAAAACTGTTTTTT
-,TRBD2,TRBV4-3,TRBJ2-1,CASSHLGLVGEQFF,TGCGCCAGCAGCCATTTGGGACTAGTGGGTGAGCAGTTCTTC
few,-,TRBV7-8,TRBJ1-6,CASSSSGKGSPLHF,TGTGCCAGCAGCTCCTCGGGGAAGGGTTCACCCCTCCACTTT
-,-,TRBV18,TRBJ1-5,CASSPQIGSDQPQHF,TGTGCCAGCTCACCACAGATCGGCAGCGATCAGCCCCAGCATTTT
-,-,TRBV6-6,TRBJ1-5,CATNSYRQGNQPQHF,TGTGCCACAAATAGTTACCGACAGGGCAATCAGCCCCAGCATTTT
once,TRBD1,TRBV2,TRBJ1-5,CASSGGQVINQPQHF,TGTGCCAGCAGTGGGGGACAGGTCATCAATCAGCCCCAGCATTTT
-,TRBD1,TRBV11-2,TRBJ2-7,CASSYSGQYYEQYF,TGTGCCAGCAGCTACTCGGGACAGTACTACGAGCAGTACTTC
once,-,TRBV4-2,TRBJ1-5,CASSHPGGGEHNQHF,TGTGCCAGCAGCCACCCTGGCGGAGGGGAGCATAACCAGCATTTT
-,-,TRBV4-1,TRBJ1-5,CASSQVRGEPQHF,TGCGCCAGCAGCCAAGTACGGGGGGAGCCCCAGCATTTT
-,-,TRBV2,TRBJ1-6,CASSLNSPLHF,TGTGCCAGCAGTCTAAATTCACCCCTCCACTTT
-,-,TRBV5-1,TRBJ2-7,CASSSETGISYEQYF,TGCGCCAGCAGTAGTGAGACAGGAATCTCCTACGAGCAGTACTTC
-,-,TRBV27,TRBJ2-1,CASSPLNRRDNEQFF,TGTGCCAGCAGTCCTCTAAACAGGAGGGACAATGAGCAGTTCTTC